Following are 20 T cell receptor beta chains from one sample sequenced in a study of human T cells and chemical hapten exposure. One entry per CDR3 protein, called by TCRdb with MiXCR from the 5' RACE reads. Of about 140,000 distinct CDR3 sequences listed, 3.5% to 5% were seen once; the top ten hold about 1.3%. Unfractionated whole blood was the source from which total RNA was extracted. These receptor sequences come from a female donor in good health.

In its sample, this clonotype was seen a few times. This could be a read error, since a much larger clone is one nucleotide away. V and J are TRBV5-1 and TRBJ2-7, with 10 bases identical to TRBD1. The ends lost 4 bases at V and 5 bases at J; junction bases unmatched: 6. The CDR3 contains 14 residues. Germline assignment: CDR1 SGHRS and CDR2 YFSETQ. In DNA form, the CDR3 reads TGCGCCAGCAGCCGGGACAGGGGATCCGACGAGCAGTACTTC. This sequence encodes CASSRDRGSDEQYF.

This clonotype was observed at least ten times. This chain links TRBV4-2 with TRBJ2-2, with 8 bases fitting TRBD2. The CDR3 length is 16 residues. Germline V gene sequence: CDR1 LGHNA, CDR2 YNFKEQ. Trimming cost V 1 base and J 4 bases; bases outside gene matches: 5. The chain's CDR3 is CASSQVSGAFTGELFF. In nucleotides, the CDR3 is TGTGCCAGCAGCCAAGTTAGCGGGGCCTTCACCGGGGAGCTGTTTTTT.

In this sample, this clonotype turned up many times. The chain links TRBV6-5 to TRBJ1-5, with D possibly TRBD1 on 6 matching bases. This CDR3 region has 16 residues. Germline V CDR1 and CDR2: MNHEY, SVGAGI. Trimming cost V 6 bases and J 0 bases, with 15 bases left between them. CDR3 amino acids: CASSFQGLYSNQPQHF. The CDR3, as DNA: TGTGCCAGCAGCTTCCAGGGGTTGTATAGCAATCAGCCCCAGCATTTT.

Many counts were recorded for this clonotype. The rearrangement joins TRBV9 to TRBJ1-1; maybe TRBD1 (5 bases). Trimming pared 0 bases from V and 5 bases from J, leaving 17 bases between. Germline CDR1 is SGDLS and CDR2 is YYNGEE. The CDR3 covers 16 residues. The CDR3: CASSVEGQGGRTEAFF. In DNA, the CDR3 is TGTGCCAGCAGCGTAGAGGGGCAGGGAGGTAGGACTGAAGCTTTCTTT.

This clonotype was detected many times. The chain employs TRBV6-6 and TRBJ2-2; 9 nucleotides line up with TRBD1. Germline V gene sequence: CDR1 MNHNY, CDR2 SVGAGI (reference sequence). The CDR3 extends over 15 amino acids. V trimming: 2 bases; J trimming: 7 bases; junction bases outside the gene matches: 5. The CDR3 spells CASSYPGQGNGELFF. The DNA for the CDR3 is TGTGCCAGCAGTTACCCCGGACAGGGGAACGGGGAGCTGTTTTTT.

This clonotype has at least ten counts. The J gene is TRBJ2-1, the V gene TRBV20-1, with 10 bases matching TRBD2. Germline V gene lookup returns CDR1 DFQATT and CDR2 SNEGSKA (reference sequence). V dropped 3 bases and J dropped 7; count of bases not matched to a gene: 12. This CDR3 has 16 residues. The DNA for the CDR3 is TGCAGTGCTAGCGTAAGCGGGGGGGCAATTTGGAATGAGCAGTTCTTC. Encoded protein: CSASVSGGAIWNEQFF.

This clonotype was seen repeatedly, ten times or more. CDR3 bases: TGTGCCAGCAGCTTTTCCAGGCCAACGTCCTACGAGCAGTACTTC. Translating gives CASSFSRPTSYEQYF. This chain uses TRBV7-9 with TRBJ2-7; D is uncertain. Germline V gives CDR1 SEHNR, CDR2 FQNEAQ (reference sequence). The germline V and J ends were trimmed by 3 bases and 1 base, with 13 bases remaining between them. CDR3 length equals 15 residues.

Ten or more counts support this clonotype. The V gene is TRBV29-1, the J gene TRBJ1-1, with TRBD1 matching over 9 bases. This CDR3 region has 13 residues. With 7 bases clipped from V and 5 bases from J, the junction kept 8 bases outside the gene matches. Germline V gene data show CDR1 as SQVTM and CDR2 as ANQGSEA. The CDR3, as DNA: TGCAGCGGACGGGGACAGGGACTAACTGAAGCTTTCTTT. It translates to CSGRGQGLTEAFF.

This clonotype came up many times. J is TRBJ2-5 and V is TRBV6-2 or TRBV6-3, with unresolved D. Germline values: CDR1 MNHEY, CDR2 SVGEGT. The CDR3 covers 14 residues. With 3 bases removed from V and 10 bases from J, the gap between germline ends came to 18 bases. The CDR3 DNA follows: TGTGCCAGCAGTTATAGTTTGACGTCAGGTAACCAGTACTTC. The encoded protein is CASSYSLTSGNQYF.

In this sample, this clonotype turned up a few times. The rearrangement uses TRBV7-9 and TRBJ1-5, with 7 bases identical to TRBD1. Germline CDR1 reads SEHNR; CDR2 reads FQNEAQ (reference sequence). The CDR3 is made up of 17 amino acids. V gave up 0 bases and J gave up 0 bases; unmatched junction bases: 5. The CDR3 spells CASSLAGTAYSNQPQHF. The CDR3 DNA reads TGTGCCAGCAGCTTAGCGGGGACAGCTTATAGCAATCAGCCCCAGCATTTT.

This sequence joins TRBV11-1 and TRBJ2-1; D is perhaps TRBD1 or TRBD2 (5 bases each). Germline values: CDR1 SGHAT, CDR2 FQDESV (reference sequence). The CDR3 is 20 residues long. Trimming removed 1 base from V and 1 base from J, with 23 bases in between. The CDR3 DNA sequence: TGTGCCAGCAGCTTAGACTACGGGACGGTGGCCCTTTTTTCCTACAATGAGCAGTTCTTC. This codes for CASSLDYGTVALFSYNEQFF.

This clonotype appeared many times. The V call is TRBV6-5, the J call TRBJ1-3; tentatively, D is TRBD1 (6 bases). In germline, CDR1 is MNHEY, CDR2 SVGAGI. With 6 bases removed from V and 1 base from J, the gap between germline ends came to 13 bases. The CDR3 is made up of 15 amino acids. In nucleotides, the CDR3 is TGTGCCAGCAGACCTCCACAGGGATCTGGAAACACCATATATTTT. This sequence encodes CASRPPQGSGNTIYF.

Ten or more counts support this clonotype. The rearrangement links TRBV20-1 to TRBJ1-1; a possible D gene is TRBD1 (5 bases). Germline loops: CDR1 DFQATT, CDR2 SNEGSKA (reference sequence). This CDR3 contains 14 residues. V lost 1 base and J lost 7, with 16 bases in between. The CDR3 sequence is CSARVPGPPYEAFF. In DNA form, the CDR3 reads TGCAGTGCTAGAGTGCCGGGACCGCCGTATGAAGCTTTCTTT.

This clonotype showed up many times. The junction differs from germline at one of its ends, possibly a read error. The chain couples TRBV12-3 or TRBV12-4 to TRBJ1-4; a possible D gene is TRBD1 (5 bases). The CDR3 has 12 residues. The CDR3 region is CASSFRKGKRDF. The CDR3 bases are TGTGCCAGCAGTTTCCGAAAAGGCAAGAGGGACTTT.

This clonotype has at least ten counts. The chain is built from TRBV28 and TRBJ1-2; TRBD1 agrees at 7 bases. This CDR3 spans 14 amino acids. V lost 3 bases, J lost 2 bases, and 3 bases stayed unmatched. Germline values: CDR1 MDHEN, CDR2 SYDVKM. The CDR3 region has the DNA TGTGCCAGCAGTTTCTACAGGGGAAACTATGGCTACACCTTC. Amino acids: CASSFYRGNYGYTF.

This clonotype occurred a few times. A much larger clone is a single base away; this may be a read error. This rearrangement joins TRBV5-6 to TRBJ1-2; 8 positions agree with TRBD1. The CDR3 consists of 12 residues. V lost 3 bases to trimming and J lost 8 bases; unmatched junction nucleotides: 3. Germline CDR1 reads SGHDT; CDR2 reads YYEEEE. CDR3 region: CASSWAGGGYTF. CDR3 nucleotides: TGTGCCAGCAGCTGGGCAGGGGGCGGCTACACCTTC. The full variable domain, completed using reference TRBV5-6 and TRBJ1-2, is DAGVTQSPTHLIKTRGQQVTLRCSPKSGHDTVSWYQQALGQGPQFIFQYYEEEERQRGNFPDRFSGHQFPNYSSELNVNALLLGDSALYLCASSWAGGGYTFGSGTRLTVV.

This clonotype was picked up many times. The chain employs TRBV20-1 and TRBJ2-7, with D tentatively TRBD1 (6 bases). The CDR3 is 17 amino acids. CDR1 DFQATT and CDR2 SNEGSKA come from the germline V gene (reference sequence). Trimming stripped 0 bases from V and 4 bases from J, with 22 bases between. Written as DNA, the CDR3 is TGCAGTGCTAGAGATCCGGGATCGACAGGCTCTATGTACGAGCAGTACTTC. Translated, it gives CSARDPGSTGSMYEQYF.

This clonotype was found many times. The CDR3 nucleotides read TGTGCCAGCAGCCCCCCCGGGGGCTCCGGGGCCAACGTCCTGACTTTC. This codes for CASSPPGGSGANVLTF. The chain is built from TRBV3-1 and TRBJ2-6; D might be TRBD1 or TRBD2, each matching 6 bases. The CDR3 spans 16 residues. Germline V gene sequence: CDR1 LGHDT, CDR2 YNNKEL (reference sequence). V was clipped by 4 bases and J by 4 bases, with 14 bases between them.

This clonotype was observed many times. This sequence joins TRBV5-1 and TRBJ1-4; D might be TRBD1 (5 bases). Germline loops: CDR1 SGHRS, CDR2 YFSETQ. The CDR3 extends over 13 amino acids. V was clipped by 7 bases and J by 0 bases, with 7 bases between them. This CDR3 is CASGGATNEKLFF. As DNA, the CDR3 is TGCGCCAGCGGGGGGGCAACTAATGAAAAACTGTTTTTT.

The chain joins TRBV15 to TRBJ2-3; possible D gene TRBD1, 6 bases. This CDR3 is built from 15 residues. Germline V gene data show CDR1 as LNHNV and CDR2 as YYDKDF (reference sequence). Trimming removed 5 bases at V and 2 bases at J, with 14 bases between. CDR3 DNA sequence: TGTGCCACCAGCTCGCGGACAGCCGACACAGATACGCAGTATTTT. Translating it yields CATSSRTADTDTQYF.